Listed below are T cell receptor beta chains from one sample, sequenced in a study of OX40 agonist ivuxolimab in advanced cancers. Some clones are missing from TCRdb's copy, which holds only in-frame ones; the method was immunoSEQ multiplex PCR. The repertoire consists of 99,000 or so clones, with around 95% occurring once and the leading ten covering about 2.1%. The sequences come from CD4+ or CD8+ T cells sorted from blood, collected in a trial of the OX40 agonist ivuxolimab. These TCRs come from an adult with an advanced solid tumor such as melanoma, head and neck, liver or kidney cancer. The CDR3 runs from the conserved cysteine through the conserved F or W. The order of the fields is J gene, D gene, V gene, CDR3 protein. The D gene is left open where the match is weak.

TRBJ2-1	NA	TRBV7-3	CASSLTVGAEQFF
TRBJ2-1	NA	TRBV6-5	CASTTGPFYNEQFF
TRBJ2-5	NA	TRBV6-1	CASSEFSSRWQGRQETQYF
TRBJ2-3	TRBD2	TRBV29-1	CSVRGGGTDTQYF
TRBJ2-4	TRBD1	TRBV7-9	CASGGTGERNIQYF
TRBJ2-2	NA	TRBV11-2	CASSLGKQGNTGELFF
TRBJ2-5	NA	TRBV9	CASSVSGGYQETQYF
TRBJ1-2	NA	TRBV6-5	CASRVGPRYGYTF
TRBJ2-1	NA	TRBV5-6	CASSLVRDKYNEQFF
TRBJ2-3	NA	TRBV6-5	CASSYSSAQYF
TRBJ2-1	TRBD2	TRBV2	CASSEGAGEYNEQFF
TRBJ2-7	NA	TRBV19	CASSPKGGRSYEQYF
TRBJ1-2	NA	TRBV19	CASSTAPRGDRNGYTF
TRBJ1-4	NA	TRBV27	CASSPRGTDNEKLFF
TRBJ2-7	TRBD1	TRBV6-5	CASSYRQGAYYEQYF
TRBJ1-2	NA	TRBV5-6	CASSLIRGTPGGYTF
TRBJ1-2	NA	TRBV28	CASSLEGGYTF
TRBJ1-1	NA	TRBV13	CASSLSETEAFF
TRBJ2-5	TRBD2	TRBV5-1	CASSSTSGKMLGETQYF
TRBJ2-1	NA	TRBV7-6	CASSRRMEGDNEQFF
TRBJ2-1	NA	TRBV19	CASSKSGPSYNEQFF
TRBJ1-2	TRBD1	TRBV27	CASSLTGTGEYNGYTF
TRBJ2-7	TRBD2	TRBV14	CASSQGTSGSHEQYF
TRBJ2-5	NA	TRBV7-9	CASSSDGSSQETQYF
TRBJ1-5	NA	TRBV15	CATSRGNQGFNQPQHF
TRBJ1-1	NA	TRBV9	CASSPGTANTEAFF
TRBJ2-7	TRBD2	TRBV27	CASSWGLAGSYEQYF
TRBJ1-1	NA	TRBV2	CASASRLMNTEAFF
TRBJ1-1	NA	TRBV12-5	CASGPWGGNTEAFF
TRBJ1-2	TRBD1	TRBV28	CASSGVLRQGRTGDGYTF
TRBJ1-1	NA	TRBV6-5	CASSSDMNTEAFF
TRBJ1-2	NA	TRBV27	CASSFGTDYGYIF
TRBJ2-1	NA	TRBV19	CASSTDFHNEQFF
TRBJ2-7	NA	TRBV11-2	CASSSPVMAGDPYEQYF
TRBJ2-7	TRBD1	TRBV7-3	CASSLGDSSYEQYF
TRBJ1-5	NA	TRBV4-1	CASSQDREAQPQHF
TRBJ2-3	TRBD1	TRBV27	CASSLEEGQNTDTQYF
TRBJ1-5	TRBD1	TRBV28	CASSLEPRGDSNQPQHF
TRBJ1-5	NA	TRBV11-2	CASSWDENQPQHF
TRBJ2-2	TRBD2	TRBV6-8	CASIQPRGGRPRGELFF
TRBJ2-5	TRBD2	TRBV7-8	CASSLVAGGFQETQYF
TRBJ1-1	NA	TRBV19	CASSHQGYTEAFF
TRBJ2-3	TRBD1	TRBV6-5	CASATQQGVKDTQYF
TRBJ1-1	NA	TRBV11-3	CASSLRGANTEAFF
TRBJ1-2	NA	TRBV5-4	CASSYGDTYYGYTF
TRBJ1-1	NA	TRBV19	CASSSGFNTEAFF
TRBJ1-4	NA	TRBV28	CASSFHTGTPNEKLFF
TRBJ1-1	NA	TRBV28	CASSLGTMNTEAFF
TRBJ2-7	NA	TRBV4-3	CASSQVQGGGPYEQYF
TRBJ2-7	NA	TRBV27	CASSLRGSSSYEQYF
TRBJ2-7	TRBD2	TRBV19	CASSMSGGYEQYF
TRBJ1-1	NA	TRBV27	CASRLQGWITEAFF